What follows describes a single TCR beta chain. Its specificity is not known. Sequencing was performed with immunoSEQ multiplex PCR; in TCRdb, only in-frame clones are kept and a portion is missing. The sample holds under 40,000 clones, around 80% seen once. This record belongs to a study of vaccination effects on CD4 cells after COVID-19. Findings of the study overall: The study found marked clonal contraction of infection- and vaccine-induced clones late after vaccination.

Within the ViraFEST assay, antigen-specific CD4+ T cells underwent expansion with viral peptide pools prior to sequencing. Cultured cells yielded isolated CD4+ T cells after approximately nine days. Two-dose vaccination with either BNT162b2 or mRNA-1273 was given to the participants. Negative nucleocapsid antibody tests before and after vaccination confirmed no previous SARS-CoV-2 infection. About 2.1 million PBMC were seeded per well and grown in the presence of 10 IU/ml IL-2 and 8.5 to 10 ug/ml peptides. On both days 3 and 7, half of the culture medium was replaced with IL-2 medium. Looked up from germline, CDR1 is MNHEY and CDR2 is SVGAGI. Trimming removed 2 bases from V and 2 bases from J, with 1 base in between. The CDR3 covers 13 residues.

The sample was CD4+ T cells from PBMCs cultured with HCoV-NL63 spike peptides, taken after COVID-19 vaccination. This receptor was obtained from a human donor who received a COVID-19 vaccine. Some clones in this sample may be carry-over from other donors' samples. The V and J genes are TRBV6-5 and TRBJ2-6; unclear D gene. Here the CDR3 reads CASSYAGANVLTF. The CDR3 DNA sequence: TGTGCCAGCAGTTACGCTGGGGCCAACGTCCTGACTTTC.